These 30 T cell receptor beta chains share one sample of origin, sequenced in a study of control samples from healthy donors and cancer patients. TCRdb's table, derived via immunoSEQ multiplex PCR, lists solely in-frame clones and lacks some. Of 100,000 to 150,000 clones listed, nearly 90% are singletons. Sample: PBMCs. These receptors were collected from a man in his fifties or sixties with head and neck cancer.

This clone has a single count. The genes are TRBV20-1 and TRBJ2-3, with TRBD1 matching over 8 bases. Unmatched junction bases numbered 11, after V lost 3 bases and J lost 6 bases. This CDR3 spans 15 amino acids. From germline, CDR1 is DFQATT and CDR2 SNEGSKA (reference sequence). The CDR3 bases are TGCAGTGCTAGTTCCCCAGGGGGCCCTAAGGATACGCAGTATTTT. As protein: CSASSPGGPKDTQYF.

The CDR3 sequence is CASSRDRGSYEQYF. In DNA form, the CDR3 reads TGTGCCAGCAGCCGGGACAGGGGTTCATACGAGCAGTACTTC. This rearrangement joins TRBV6-5 to TRBJ2-7; the match to TRBD1 covers 10 bases. This CDR3 region has 14 residues. J was trimmed by 4 bases and V by 6 bases; bases with no gene match: 6. CDR1 is MNHEY and CDR2 is SVGAGI in the germline V gene.

The chain uses TRBV7-9 and TRBJ1-1; 8 bases are a match to TRBD1. Trimming removed 5 bases from V and 3 bases from J; junction bases left unmatched: 11. Looked up from germline, CDR1 is SEHNR and CDR2 is FQNEAQ (reference sequence). The CDR3 runs 16 residues. Written as DNA, the CDR3 is TGTGCCAGCAGCGCTCTCAGGGGGCAGGGGGACACTGAAGCTTTCTTT. Translating it yields CASSALRGQGDTEAFF.

This chain uses TRBV15 with TRBJ2-5, with D unresolved. This CDR3 contains 16 residues. Germline V gives CDR1 LNHNV, CDR2 YYDKDF (reference sequence). The V end lost 1 base, the J end lost 4 bases, and 16 bases lay between the germline ends. The CDR3 reads CATSRGTDYPRETQYF. For the CDR3, the DNA is TGTGCCACCAGCAGAGGAACCGATTATCCAAGAGAGACCCAGTACTTC.

The DNA of the CDR3 is TGTGCCAGCAGCCATGGGACACTCCAAGAGACCCAGTACTTC. Translated: CASSHGTLQETQYF. The J gene is TRBJ2-5, the V gene TRBV9, with a tentative D call TRBD1 (6 bases). This CDR3 contains 14 residues. The germline V gene has CDR1 SGDLS and CDR2 YYNGEE. V shed 4 bases and J shed 1 base, with 11 bases lying between them.

This sequence joins TRBV30 and TRBJ1-5; D not certain. Trimming stripped 0 bases from V and 0 bases from J, with 6 bases between. The CDR3 is made up of 14 amino acids. From germline, CDR1 is GTSNPN and CDR2 SVGIG (reference sequence). CDR3 loop: CAWSVRGSNQPQHF. The CDR3 DNA is TGTGCCTGGAGTGTACGAGGTAGCAATCAGCCCCAGCATTTT.

The genes are TRBV6-5 and TRBJ2-1; TRBD2 agrees at 8 bases. V lost 6 bases to trimming and J lost 5 bases; unmatched junction nucleotides: 6. The CDR3 runs to 14 residues. Germline CDR1 MNHEY, CDR2 SVGAGI. The CDR3 DNA sequence: TGTGCCAGCAGCTTAGCGGGGCCTAACAATGAGCAGTTCTTC. Protein sequence: CASSLAGPNNEQFF.

This chain joins TRBV7-2 and TRBJ2-3; D is unresolved. This CDR3 has 14 amino acids. Trimming pared 0 bases from V and 2 bases from J, leaving 6 bases between. The V gene's germline CDR1 is SGHTA and CDR2 FQGNSA. CDR3 amino acids: CASSLASYTDTQYF. CDR3 bases: TGTGCCAGCAGCTTAGCTAGTTACACAGATACGCAGTATTTT.

The rearrangement uses TRBV19 and TRBJ2-6, with D maybe TRBD2 (6 bases). This CDR3 has 15 amino acids. V was shortened by 7 bases and J by 2 bases, with 12 bases between the two germline ends. From germline, CDR1 is LNHDA and CDR2 SQIVND (reference sequence). CDR3 residues: CASTLRETGANVLTF. CDR3 DNA sequence: TGTGCCAGTACTCTCCGGGAGACTGGGGCCAACGTCCTGACTTTC.

This clone was seen only once. The chain recombines TRBV7-9 with TRBJ2-7; 7 positions match TRBD2. The V gene end was trimmed by 5 bases and the J gene end by 8 bases; junction bases not matched to a gene: 18. The CDR3 runs 16 residues. Germline loops: CDR1 SEHNR, CDR2 FQNEAQ (reference sequence). The CDR3 region is CASSPRESGGPNKQYF. In nucleotides, the CDR3 is TGTGCCAGCAGCCCCCGGGAATCGGGGGGTCCCAACAAGCAGTACTTC.

This clone came up once. The J gene is TRBJ2-7, the V gene TRBV19, with TRBD1 matching over 7 bases. The CDR3 totals 15 residues. The ends lost 10 bases at V and 3 bases at J; junction bases unmatched: 15. Germline CDR1 and CDR2: LNHDA and SQIVND (reference sequence). CDR3 sequence: CATQGQHDLGYEQYF. In DNA form, the CDR3 reads TGTGCCACCCAGGGACAGCACGACTTGGGCTACGAGCAGTACTTC. The full variable domain, in which reference TRBV19 and TRBJ2-7 provide the parts outside the CDR3, is DGGITQSPKYLFRKEGQNVTLSCEQNLNHDAMYWYRQDPGQGLRLIYYSQIVNDFQKGDIAEGYSVSREKKESFPLTVTSAQKNPTAFYLCATQGQHDLGYEQYFGPGTRLTVT.

This chain connects TRBV24-1 to TRBJ2-2, with D unresolved. The V end was cut by 4 bases, the J end by 2 bases, with 7 bases between. This CDR3 region has 14 residues. Per the germline V gene, CDR1 is KGHDR and CDR2 is SFDVKD. CDR3 coding DNA: TGTGCCACCAGTGAGGCAGTAAACACCGGGGAGCTGTTTTTT. Translation gives CATSEAVNTGELFF.

CDR3 sequence: CASQPGRKGTQYF. CDR3 nucleotide sequence: TGCGCCAGCCAACCGGGTCGCAAGGGGACCCAGTACTTC. The gene calls are TRBV5-1 and TRBJ2-5; no clear D gene. CDR3 length: 13 residues. Germline V gene data show CDR1 as SGHRS and CDR2 as YFSETQ. Trimming left V 7 bases short and J 7 bases short, with 17 bases between. Full variable domain (remainder filled in from reference TRBV5-1 and TRBJ2-5): KAGVTQTPRYLIKTRGQQVTLSCSPISGHRSVSWYQQTPGQGLQFLFEYFSETQRNKGNFPGRFSGRQFSNSRSEMNVSTLELGDSALYLCASQPGRKGTQYFGPGTRLLVL.

V is TRBV4-2 and J is TRBJ1-6, with 9 bases that match TRBD1. V lost 4 bases and J lost 5; bases outside the gene matches: 6. The CDR3 runs to 16 residues. In germline, CDR1 is LGHNA, CDR2 YNFKEQ. The CDR3 coding sequence is TGTGCCAGCAGCCGAGCACAGGGGGCAGATAATTCACCCCTCCACTTT. Its protein product is CASSRAQGADNSPLHF.

The chain uses TRBV7-3 and TRBJ1-1, with D maybe TRBD1 (6 bases). The V end lost 5 bases, the J end lost 3 bases, and 13 bases lay between the germline ends. The germline V gene has CDR1 SGHTA and CDR2 FQGTGA. This CDR3 is built from 14 residues. CDR3: CASSLGGLDTEAFF. CDR3 DNA: TGTGCCAGCAGCCTCGGGGGGCTTGACACTGAAGCTTTCTTT.

The rearrangement uses TRBV6-6 and TRBJ2-6, with D perhaps matching TRBD1 (5 bases). The CDR3 consists of 17 residues. From germline, CDR1 is MNHNY and CDR2 SVGAGI (reference sequence). Between the trimmed V and J ends, which lost 5 bases and 0 bases, there was a span of 14 bases. CDR3 nucleotides: TGTGCCAGCAGTCCTCAGGGTTACTCCTCTGGGGCCAACGTCCTGACTTTC. Residues: CASSPQGYSSGANVLTF.

The chain joins TRBV24-1 to TRBJ2-1, with 7 bases fitting TRBD1. With 7 bases clipped from V and 11 bases from J, the junction kept 7 bases outside the gene matches. The CDR3 sequence is 12 residues long. Germline assignment: CDR1 KGHDR and CDR2 SFDVKD. CDR3 nucleotide sequence: TGTGCCACCAGCCCCGGGACAGTTAAGCAGTTCTTC. Its translation: CATSPGTVKQFF.

The V call is TRBV4-1, the J call TRBJ2-1; D is perhaps TRBD2 (5 bases). Germline lookup yields CDR1 MGHRA and CDR2 YSYEKL. Trimming left V 0 bases short and J 6 bases short, with 12 bases between. The CDR3 extends over 15 amino acids. This chain's CDR3 is CASSQDRSGVNEQFF. The DNA of the CDR3 is TGCGCCAGCAGCCAAGATCGGTCCGGGGTCAATGAGCAGTTCTTC.

This clone was observed a single time. The V and J genes are TRBV11-2 and TRBJ2-2; D remains ambiguous. CDR1 is SGHAT and CDR2 is FQNNGV in the germline V gene. The length of the CDR3 is 16 residues. Trimming stripped 0 bases from V and 3 bases from J, with 11 bases between. The CDR3: CASSLDLGLYTGELFF. The CDR3, as DNA: TGTGCCAGCAGCTTAGATCTCGGGTTATACACCGGGGAGCTGTTTTTT.

The chain combines TRBV7-3 with TRBJ1-1; the D gene is possibly TRBD1 (6 bases). Deletions cut 9 bases from V and 1 base from J, with 12 bases between. The germline V gene has CDR1 SGHTA and CDR2 FQGTGA. This CDR3 is built from 13 residues. CDR3 sequence (DNA): TGTGCCAGTTCAGGGGAGGCGAACACTGAAGCTTTCTTT. Its protein is CASSGEANTEAFF.

The chain is built from TRBV6-5 and TRBJ1-2; D possibly corresponds to TRBD1 (6 bases). Germline CDR1 MNHEY, CDR2 SVGAGI. Trimming stripped 6 bases from V and 4 bases from J, with 15 bases between. The CDR3 is made up of 14 amino acids. The CDR3 bases are TGTGCCAGCAGACCAACAGGGTCGGCCTATGGCTACACCTTC. Its translation: CASRPTGSAYGYTF.

The V call is TRBV10-3, the J call TRBJ1-5; 8 positions agree with TRBD1. V shed 6 bases, J shed 6 bases, and the junction held 10 bases outside the gene matches. CDR1 and CDR2 from the germline V gene are ENHRY and SYGVKD. The CDR3 spans 15 residues. CDR3 sequence (DNA): TGTGCCATCAGCTCTTTGGACAGGGACGGTCAGCCCCAGCATTTT. Translation: CAISSLDRDGQPQHF.

V and J are TRBV27 and TRBJ1-2; D is unclear. Germline V lookup: CDR1 MNHEY, CDR2 SMNVEV (reference sequence). CDR3 length equals 13 residues. Trimming removed 3 bases from V and 2 bases from J, with 7 bases in between. This CDR3 reads CASSFSGNYGYTF. CDR3 DNA: TGTGCCAGCAGTTTTTCGGGAAACTATGGCTACACCTTC.

The V gene is TRBV10-3, the J gene TRBJ1-5; D remains unclear. V lost 6 bases and J 4 bases, leaving 16 bases between the germline ends. This CDR3 is 15 amino acids long. Per the germline V gene, CDR1 is ENHRY and CDR2 is SYGVKD. The CDR3 here is CAIRGGPSANQPQHF. The CDR3 DNA reads TGTGCCATCAGGGGCGGACCGAGCGCGAATCAGCCCCAGCATTTT.

The CDR3 nucleotides are TGTGCCAGCAGCCAAGGGCCCGCGATGAACACTGAAGCTTTCTTT. This sequence encodes CASSQGPAMNTEAFF. The genes are TRBV5-6 and TRBJ1-1; D remains ambiguous. Per germline, CDR1 SGHDT and CDR2 YYEEEE. The CDR3 runs to 15 residues. The ends were cut back, 4 bases at V and 0 bases at J, with 13 bases in the middle.

The chain links TRBV7-9 to TRBJ1-4; TRBD1 is a possible D gene (6 bases). CDR3 length equals 15 residues. From germline, CDR1 is SEHNR and CDR2 FQNEAQ (reference sequence). Deletions cut 1 base from V and 5 bases from J, with 11 bases between. As DNA, the CDR3 is TGTGCCAGCAGCTTAGACGGGGGGCCAAATGAAAAACTGTTTTTT. Protein product: CASSLDGGPNEKLFF.

This rearrangement joins TRBV19 to TRBJ2-1, with D uncertain. Germline lookup yields CDR1 LNHDA and CDR2 SQIVND (reference sequence). The CDR3 runs to 16 residues. The V end lost 4 bases, the J end lost 0 bases, and 13 bases lay between the germline ends. This CDR3 reads CASSTPLSNSYNEQFF. The CDR3 DNA is TGTGCCAGTAGTACCCCTTTATCTAACTCCTACAATGAGCAGTTCTTC.

The V gene is TRBV2, the J gene TRBJ1-2; TRBD1 is a possible D gene (5 bases). The CDR3 length is 14 residues. Germline values: CDR1 SNHLY, CDR2 FYNNEI. Deletions cut 2 bases from V and 2 bases from J, with 9 bases between. The CDR3 here is CASSESSGNYGYTF. CDR3 nucleotide sequence: TGTGCCAGCAGTGAAAGCTCAGGGAACTATGGCTACACCTTC.

The chain uses TRBV4-2 and TRBJ2-7; 7 positions agree with TRBD1. CDR3 length: 14 amino acids. V lost 1 base, J lost 3 bases, and 3 bases stayed unmatched. Germline V gives CDR1 LGHNA, CDR2 YNFKEQ. CDR3 nucleotides: TGTGCCAGCAGCCAAGGGACAGGAGACTACGAGCAGTACTTC. Its translation: CASSQGTGDYEQYF.

The chain carries TRBV5-4 and TRBJ2-7; the match to TRBD1 covers 10 bases. The germline CDR1 and CDR2 sequences are SGHNT and YYREEE (reference sequence). The length of the CDR3 is 15 residues. V gave up 1 base and J gave up 5 bases; unmatched junction bases: 6. The CDR3 spells CASSLMGQGSNEQYF. The CDR3 region has the DNA TGTGCCAGCAGCTTGATGGGACAGGGGAGCAACGAGCAGTACTTC.